One and the same sample provided the 23 T cell receptor beta chains below, sequenced in a study of blood T cells in healthy people across ages. Primers used in a second PCR of roughly 7 to 11 cycles were a sample-barcoded 5' primer and a J-beta primer mix. TCRdb redid the calling of the 5' RACE reads with MiXCR, one entry per CDR3 protein. The sample consists of about 1.4 million distinct CDR3 sequences, almost 60% of them appearing once. Sequences were obtained from blood. These receptors all come from a man aged 18 to 30 in good health.

This clonotype has a handful of counts. The chain couples TRBV12-3 or TRBV12-4 to TRBJ1-4, with unresolved D. V lost 2 bases and J 6 bases, leaving 4 bases between the germline ends. CDR3 length equals 12 residues. The CDR3 DNA is TGTGCCAGCAGTTTAAGGGATGAAAAACTGTTTTTT. Amino acids: CASSLRDEKLFF.

This chain links TRBV20-1 with TRBJ2-4; possibly TRBD2 for D (5 bases). The J call is doubtful: the DNA matches TRBJ2-7 better. CDR3 length equals 14 residues. Germline V gene lookup returns CDR1 DFQATT and CDR2 SNEGSKA (reference sequence). The CDR3 DNA follows: TGCAGTGCTAGTCGGGATATAATGTTGGGCGAGCAGTACTTC. It yields the protein CSASRDIMLGEQYF.

This clonotype appeared a single time. This chain uses TRBV6-6 with TRBJ2-1; 11 bases line up with TRBD1. J lost 9 bases, V lost 6 bases, and 7 bases had no gene match. CDR1 is MNHNY, CDR2 SVGAGI, per germline (reference sequence). This CDR3 comprises 14 residues. The CDR3 DNA sequence: TGTGCCAGCAGCTACCCGGGACAGGGGGGTGAGCAGTTCTTC. Encoded protein: CASSYPGQGGEQFF.

The V and J genes are TRBV20-1 and TRBJ2-1; possible D gene TRBD2, 5 bases. Per the germline V gene, CDR1 is DFQATT and CDR2 is SNEGSKA (reference sequence). V lost 5 bases, J lost 0 bases, and 11 bases lay in between. The CDR3 totals 14 residues. This CDR3 reads CSAPPGSSYNEQFF. CDR3 coding DNA: TGCAGTGCTCCTCCGGGGAGCTCCTACAATGAGCAGTTCTTC.

The V and J genes are TRBV14 and TRBJ2-7; weak D call: TRBD2 (7 bases). TRBJ2-5 matches the DNA end more closely, so the J call is doubtful. CDR1 and CDR2 (germline): SGHDN, FVKESK. The CDR3 spans 15 residues. The CDR3 sequence: CASSEVAGAGETQYF. The CDR3 bases are TGTGCCAGCAGCGAAGTCGCGGGGGCAGGGGAGACCCAGTACTTC.

Comments on this clonotype: An end of the junction does not agree with germline; a read error may underlie this. The J gene is TRBJ2-3, the V gene TRBV12-3 or TRBV12-4; D tentatively fits TRBD1 or TRBD2 (5 bases each). This CDR3 region has 15 residues. This chain's CDR3 is CASSFPGGETDTRYF. In DNA form, the CDR3 reads TGTGCCAGCAGTTTCCCTGGGGGAGAGACAGATACGCGGTATTTT.

The chain employs TRBV7-9 and TRBJ1-4; D ambiguous. The CDR3 contains 12 residues. V was trimmed by 3 bases and J by 6 bases, leaving 5 bases between them. Germline V gene sequence: CDR1 SEHNR, CDR2 FQNEAQ (reference sequence). The CDR3 DNA is TGTGCCAGCAGCTTCCCAGATGAAAAACTGTTTTTT. Protein: CASSFPDEKLFF.

This clonotype was detected only a few times. The chain carries TRBV11-2 and TRBJ2-3, with TRBD2 matching 8 bases. Germline loops: CDR1 SGHAT, CDR2 FQNNGV. The CDR3 contains 17 residues. Trimming took 0 bases from V and 4 from J; bases not matched to a gene: 9. The chain's CDR3 is CASSLEIAGTLSDTQYF. The CDR3 DNA is TGTGCCAGCAGCTTAGAGATAGCGGGGACCCTGTCAGATACGCAGTATTTT.

The CDR3, as DNA: TGTGCCAGCAGCTTAGGGGGACAGGCGACTTACCCCTACTCTGGGGCCAACGTCCTGACTTTC. It is translated as CASSLGGQATYPYSGANVLTF. The chain recombines TRBV7-8 with TRBJ2-6, with 8 nucleotides matching TRBD1. J lost 0 bases, V lost 1 base, and 14 bases had no gene match. This CDR3 has 21 residues. Germline-derived CDR1 and CDR2 are SGHVS and FQNEAQ.

The chain carries TRBV20-1 and TRBJ2-3, with D possibly called TRBD1 or TRBD2 (5 bases each). Germline-derived CDR1 and CDR2 are DFQATT and SNEGSKA (reference sequence). This CDR3 region has 14 residues. Deletions cut 4 bases from V and 2 bases from J, with 13 bases between. CDR3 in DNA: TGCAGTGCTAATACCGGGACCCACACAGATACGCAGTATTTT. Translation: CSANTGTHTDTQYF.

The chain uses TRBV5-1 and TRBJ2-1; D remains unclear. The CDR3 runs 14 residues. Germline V gives CDR1 SGHRS, CDR2 YFSETQ. V was shortened by 5 bases and J by 4 bases, with 13 bases between the two germline ends. As DNA, the CDR3 is TGCGCCAGCAGTGAAGGATTGGGATACAATGAGCAGTTCTTC. This codes for CASSEGLGYNEQFF.

This chain links TRBV11-2 with TRBJ1-5; D is ambiguous. The CDR3 has 19 residues. Trimming cost V 4 bases and J 0 bases, with 22 bases left between them. Germline lookup yields CDR1 SGHAT and CDR2 FQNNGV. The CDR3 DNA follows: TGTGCCAGCAGCTCCCAGGCAATCCACCGGAGTTATAGCAATCAGCCCCAGCATTTT. Its protein is CASSSQAIHRSYSNQPQHF.

The chain is built from TRBV6-1 and TRBJ2-1; 14 nucleotides match TRBD2. The junction had 4 bases not matched to a gene; V was cut back by 6 bases and J by 6 bases. The CDR3 has 15 residues. CDR1 and CDR2 (germline): MNHNS, SASEGT. The CDR3, as DNA: TGTGCCAGCAGGGGGACTAGCGGGAGTATCAATGAGCAGTTCTTC. Translated: CASRGTSGSINEQFF.

As regards this clonotype: A read error may produce the germline difference seen at one junction end. The CDR3 protein is CTSSEAINHEQFF. The CDR3 DNA reads as TGTACCAGCAGTGAAGCGATAAACCATGAGCAGTTCTTC. This chain connects TRBV2 to TRBJ2-1; no firm D call. The CDR3 has 13 residues. Germline V gene data show CDR1 as SNHLY and CDR2 as FYNNEI.

The table lists this clonotype with many counts. V is TRBV5-1 and J is TRBJ2-7; D may be TRBD2 (6 bases). Germline V gene data show CDR1 as SGHRS and CDR2 as YFSETQ. The CDR3 has 14 amino acids. Trimming shortened V by 4 bases and J by 5 bases, and 16 bases separated the two germline ends. The CDR3 here is CASSVTSPTNEQYF. For the CDR3, the DNA is TGCGCCAGCAGCGTGACTAGTCCAACCAACGAGCAGTACTTC.

This chain uses TRBV20-1 with TRBJ2-1; TRBD2 might be the D (5 bases). This CDR3 contains 13 residues. Germline CDR1 and CDR2: DFQATT and SNEGSKA (reference sequence). V was pared by 8 bases and J by 2 bases, with 13 bases between. DNA for the CDR3: TGCAGTTCCCAACCCGGGACCTACAATGAGCAGTTCTTC. The encoded protein is CSSQPGTYNEQFF.

The rearrangement uses TRBV2 and TRBJ2-4; the D call may be TRBD1 or TRBD2 (5 bases each). The J call may be in error: the DNA end matches TRBJ2-7 better. The CDR3 runs to 16 residues. Looked up from germline, CDR1 is SNHLY and CDR2 is FYNNEI. CDR3 residues: CASREIPGDGQYEQYF. The CDR3 coding sequence is TGTGCCAGCAGGGAAATTCCCGGGGACGGTCAATACGAGCAGTACTTC.

This clonotype was counted only a few times. V and J are TRBV4-2 and TRBJ2-7; TRBD1 matches at 8 bases. The CDR3 is made up of 14 amino acids. With V trimmed by 4 bases and J by 3 bases, 5 bases remained unmatched. Per germline, CDR1 LGHNA and CDR2 YNFKEQ. The CDR3 is CASSPTGQVYEQYF. The CDR3 DNA follows: TGTGCCAGCAGCCCAACGGGACAGGTCTACGAGCAGTACTTC.

This rearrangement joins TRBV11-2 to TRBJ2-3, with D perhaps matching TRBD1 (6 bases). This CDR3 spans 15 amino acids. CDR1 and CDR2 from the germline V gene are SGHAT and FQNNGV. Trimming left V 0 bases short and J 4 bases short, with 11 bases between. CDR3: CASSLEGRGSDTQYF. The DNA for the CDR3 is TGTGCCAGCAGCTTAGAAGGCAGGGGTTCAGATACGCAGTATTTT.

Only a few counts were recorded for this clonotype. The V gene is TRBV7-9, the J gene TRBJ2-5; 9 bases align to TRBD1. The junction had 10 bases not matched to a gene; V was cut back by 4 bases and J by 4 bases. Germline V gene lookup returns CDR1 SEHNR and CDR2 FQNEAQ (reference sequence). CDR3 length equals 16 residues. The CDR3 DNA sequence: TGTGCCAGCAGCTCCCGGGACAGGGACTTTGGAGAGACCCAGTACTTC. Translated: CASSSRDRDFGETQYF. The variable domain in full, with the rest retrieved from reference TRBV7-9 and TRBJ2-5, is DTGVSQNPRHKITKRGQNVTFRCDPISEHNRLYWYRQTLGQGPEFLTYFQNEAQLEKSRLLSDRFSAERPKGSFSTLEIQRTEQGDSAMYLCASSSRDRDFGETQYFGPGTRLLVL.

The rearrangement joins TRBV20-1 to TRBJ2-5; perhaps TRBD2 as D (5 bases). This CDR3 is built from 13 residues. V lost 5 bases and J lost 5, with 15 bases in between. The germline CDR1 and CDR2 sequences are DFQATT and SNEGSKA (reference sequence). The CDR3 spells CSAEGEERETQYF. The CDR3 DNA sequence: TGCAGTGCTGAGGGCGAAGAGAGGGAGACCCAGTACTTC.

This clonotype was found a few times. V is TRBV5-1 and J is TRBJ2-1, with a weak D call TRBD1 (6 bases). The CDR3 has 15 residues. Trimming removed 0 bases at V and 0 bases at J, with 7 bases between. Germline V CDR1 and CDR2: SGHRS, YFSETQ. The CDR3 DNA sequence: TGCGCCAGCAGCTTGGAACAGGGCTCCTACAATGAGCAGTTCTTC. Protein sequence: CASSLEQGSYNEQFF.

The V call is TRBV4-1, the J call TRBJ2-3; D tentatively reads TRBD1 or TRBD2 (5 bases each). V gave up 5 bases and J gave up 4 bases, with 19 bases separating them. This CDR3 has 16 amino acids. Per the germline V gene, CDR1 is MGHRA and CDR2 is YSYEKL. CDR3 in amino acids: CASSWTGPHSADTQYF. In DNA form, the CDR3 reads TGCGCCAGCAGCTGGACGGGACCACATTCCGCAGATACGCAGTATTTT.